This is a list of T cell receptor beta chains from one sample in a study of blood T cell repertoires in COVID-19. Using immunoSEQ multiplex PCR, the repertoire was profiled, and TCRdb retains in-frame clones only, with some absent. The table lists hundreds of thousands of clones, roughly 82% of them singletons. The specimen sequenced was peripheral blood. The receptors here all came from a woman aged 80 or over with active or convalescent COVID-19. Both conserved end residues are part of each CDR3. The order of the fields is clone size, V gene, D gene, J gene, CDR3 DNA, CDR3 protein. The D gene is left open where the match is weak. Some rows have no size entry. The others give once, few or many, or a class for an expanded clone.

>.|TRBV3-1/TRBV3-2|.|TRBJ1-3
TGTGCCAGCAGCCCTCCGCGGACAGCTGGAAACACCATATATTTT
CASSPPRTAGNTIYF
>once|TRBV7-2|TRBD1|TRBJ1-1
TGTGCCAGCAGCTCAACAGGGGTGGAAGCTTTCTTT
CASSSTGVEAFF
>few|TRBV18|.|TRBJ1-6
TGTGCCAGCTCACCCCTCGGGGAGGGACAAGGTTCACCCCTCCACTTT
CASSPLGEGQGSPLHF
>.|TRBV30|.|TRBJ2-5
TGTGCCTGGGTAACGGCAGGTTCGGAGACCCAGTACTTC
CAWVTAGSETQYF
>.|TRBV2|TRBD1|TRBJ2-7
TGTGCCAGCAGCGATCTGGGACAGACCTACGAGCAGTACTTC
CASSDLGQTYEQYF
>.|TRBV18|.|TRBJ2-7
TGTGCCAGCTCTCCTAATACCCTGTCCTACGAGCAGTACTTC
CASSPNTLSYEQYF
>.|TRBV18|.|TRBJ2-7
TGTGCCAGCTCACTTGTAACAGCCAACTCCTACGAGCAGTACTTC
CASSLVTANSYEQYF
>.|TRBV28|.|TRBJ2-1
TGTGCCACAGGGTCATCCTACAATGAGCAGTTCTTC
CATGSSYNEQFF
>.|TRBV19|TRBD2|TRBJ2-7
TGTGCCAGTGGACGGGGCCTAGCGGGAGAAGGTCAGCAGTACTTC
CASGRGLAGEGQQYF
>.|TRBV7-2|TRBD2|TRBJ2-1
TGTGCCAGCAGCTTGGGACTAGCGGGGTCCTATGAGCAGTTCTTC
CASSLGLAGSYEQFF
>once|TRBV7-9|.|TRBJ1-4
TGTGCCAGCAGCCGAGGGGGAGCGGGAGAAAAACTGTTTTTT
CASSRGGAGEKLFF
>.|TRBV6-5|.|TRBJ2-7
TGTGCCAGCAGTCCGCGGTGGGCAGGGGTCTACGAGCAGTACTTC
CASSPRWAGVYEQYF
>.|TRBV9|.|TRBJ1-6
TGTGCCAGCAGCGTATTTGGCGGGGAAAATTCACCCCTCCACTTT
CASSVFGGENSPLHF
>.|TRBV2|.|TRBJ2-1
TGTGCCAGCAGTGCTTCTTCTGAGCAGTTCTTC
CASSASSEQFF
>.|TRBV28|.|TRBJ2-2
TGTGCCAGCAGTTTGCGGAATCCCGGGGAGCTGTTTTTT
CASSLRNPGELFF
>few|TRBV25-1|.|TRBJ1-1
TGTGCCAGCAGCGAAACTTGGTCAGGGTCGGCTTTCTTT
CASSETWSGSAFF
>.|TRBV5-4|TRBD1|TRBJ1-1
TGTGCCAGCAGCTGGGACAGGAATACTGAAGCTTTCTTT
CASSWDRNTEAFF
>.|TRBV29-1|TRBD2|TRBJ2-2
TGCAGCGTTGGGGGACTAGTAATCACGGGGGAGCTGTTTTTT
CSVGGLVITGELFF
>.|TRBV19|.|TRBJ2-3
TGTGCCAGTAGTATTCTAGGGGGTGGAGATACGCAGTATTTT
CASSILGGGDTQYF
>.|TRBV5-1|.|TRBJ2-7
TGCGCCAGCAGCTTGGGGAGCTCCTACGAGCAGTACTTC
CASSLGSSYEQYF
>.|TRBV9|.|TRBJ1-1
TGTGCCAGCAGCTTAGGGAGGGATGGCACTGAAGCTTTCTTT
CASSLGRDGTEAFF
>few|TRBV7-2|TRBD2|TRBJ2-5
TGTGCCAGCAGGAAACCGGGACTAGCGGGACAAGAGACCCAGTACTTC
CASRKPGLAGQETQYF
>.|TRBV5-6|.|TRBJ2-7
TGTGCCAGCAGCCCGCGGGGTTACGAGCAGTACTTC
CASSPRGYEQYF
>.|TRBV30|.|TRBJ2-3
TGTGCCTGGAAGACAGGGGCGGGGGCAGATACGCAGTATTTT
CAWKTGAGADTQYF
>few|TRBV2|.|TRBJ2-7
TGTGCCAGCAGGGATGACAGCTACGAGCAGTACTTC
CASRDDSYEQYF
>.|TRBV5-6|.|TRBJ2-5
TGTGCCAGCAGCAATCGGGGAAAGCAAGAGACCCAGTACTTC
CASSNRGKQETQYF
>.|TRBV27|.|TRBJ1-4
TGTGCCAGCATGGACACCAAAGAAGAAAAACTGTTTTTT
CASMDTKEEKLFF
>.|TRBV5-1|TRBD1|TRBJ2-7
TGCGCCAGCAGCTTGGATGGGGACAGGGTCTACGAGCAGTACTTC
CASSLDGDRVYEQYF
>.|TRBV4-1|.|TRBJ1-2
TGCGCCTCCCGACTGGGGCAGAGAGGAGGCTACACCTTC
CASRLGQRGGYTF
>.|TRBV5-1|.|TRBJ1-1
TGCGCCAGCAGCTTTCTAACGAACACTGAAGCTTTCTTT
CASSFLTNTEAFF
>.|TRBV3-1/TRBV3-2|.|TRBJ2-1
TGTGCCAGCAGCCTGACAGTGGACAATGAGCAGTTCTTC
CASSLTVDNEQFF
>.|TRBV6-5|TRBD2|TRBJ2-4
TGTGCCAGCAGTAGCGGGGGGGCGGCCAAAAACATTCAGTACTTC
CASSSGGAAKNIQYF
>.|TRBV5-6|TRBD1|TRBJ1-4
TGTGCCAGCAGCAACGGACAGGGGAGTTGGGAAAAACTGTTTTTT
CASSNGQGSWEKLFF
>.|TRBV7-9|.|TRBJ1-6
TGTGCCAGCAGGGGGGGGACAAATAATTCACCCCTCCACTTT
CASRGGTNNSPLHF
>.|TRBV5-5|.|TRBJ1-5
TGTGCCAGCAGCACGTGGGGGGAGCGAGATCAGCCCCAGCATTTT
CASSTWGERDQPQHF
>.|TRBV6-5|.|TRBJ2-3
TGTGCCAGCAGAAACAGGGAAAGCACAGATACGCAGTATTTT
CASRNRESTDTQYF
>once|TRBV19|.|TRBJ1-5
TGTGCCAGTAGTGAGGGCGTTGGTCAGCCCCAGCATTTT
CASSEGVGQPQHF
>once|TRBV20-1|.|TRBJ2-5
TGCAGTGCTAGTCGGCTAGCGATGGGTCGTGGGACCCAGTACTTC
CSASRLAMGRGTQYF
>.|TRBV10-1|.|TRBJ2-7
TGCGCCAGCAGAAGCGGATCCAGCTCCTACGAGCAGTACTTC
CASRSGSSSYEQYF
>.|TRBV2|.|TRBJ2-2
TGTGCCACCCGACAGTCTGGGGAGCTGTTTTTT
CATRQSGELFF
>.|TRBV30|.|TRBJ1-5
TGTGCCTGGAGTGCCGACACCTATCAGCCCCAGCATTTT
CAWSADTYQPQHF
>few|TRBV18|TRBD1|TRBJ1-6
TGTGCCAGCTCACCGGGACAGATCGATAATTCACCCCTCCACTTT
CASSPGQIDNSPLHF
>once|TRBV6-5|TRBD1|TRBJ1-1
TGTGCCAGCGTGACAGGGGGGAACACTGAAGCTTTCTTT
CASVTGGNTEAFF
>.|TRBV18|TRBD1|TRBJ1-5
TGTGCCAGCTCACTTCAGGGACAGGTCTGGGATAGCAATCAGCCCCAGCATTTT
CASSLQGQVWDSNQPQHF
>.|TRBV5-4|.|TRBJ2-6
TGTGCCAGCAGCTCCCCGGGCTCTGGGGCCAACGTCCTGACTTTC
CASSSPGSGANVLTF
>.|TRBV2|TRBD2|TRBJ2-3
TGTGCCAGCAGTGAAGCGGGTAGCGGGGAAGGCGCAGATACGCAGTATTTT
CASSEAGSGEGADTQYF
>.|TRBV12-3/TRBV12-4|.|TRBJ1-5
TGTGCCAGCACTCAGGGAACCGGTCCCCAGCATTTT
CASTQGTGPQHF
>.|TRBV28|TRBD1|TRBJ2-2
TGTGCCAGCAGGCCGGGACAGCCCACCGGGGAGCTGTTTTTT
CASRPGQPTGELFF
>.|TRBV18|TRBD1|TRBJ2-5
TGTGCCAGCTCCCCAGACAGGGGTTGGGAGACCCAGTACTTC
CASSPDRGWETQYF
>.|TRBV5-1|.|TRBJ1-2
TGCGCCAGCAGCTTGGCCCGACAGGCGTTTGGTGGCTACACCTTC
CASSLARQAFGGYTF
>.|TRBV6-4|.|TRBJ2-2
TGTGCCAGCAGTGGGACAGGCGGGGCCGGGGAGCTGTTTTTT
CASSGTGGAGELFF
>.|TRBV10-3|.|TRBJ1-2
TGTGCCATCAGTGCAACAGGGTATGACTATGGCTACACCTTC
CAISATGYDYGYTF
>.|TRBV24-1|TRBD2|TRBJ2-7
TGTGCCACCAGTGAACGGACCGGGACTAGCATCTACGAGCAGTACTTC
CATSERTGTSIYEQYF
>.|TRBV2|.|TRBJ1-5
TGTGCCAGCAGTGAAGCGCTTCCAGGATCGGTTCAGCCCCAGCATTTT
CASSEALPGSVQPQHF
>once|TRBV30|.|TRBJ2-7
TGTGCCTGGAGTGGGGGGACACCATACGAGCAGTACTTC
CAWSGGTPYEQYF
>.|TRBV19|.|TRBJ1-3
TGTGCCAGTAGTATAGGGCAGGGCTCTGGAAACACCATATATTTT
CASSIGQGSGNTIYF
>.|TRBV7-9|TRBD1|TRBJ2-1
TGTGCCAGCACTCAGGGGGACAATGAGCAGTTCTTC
CASTQGDNEQFF
>.|TRBV5-1|.|TRBJ2-7
TGCGCCAGCAGCCCAGGGGCCTACGAGCAGTACTTC
CASSPGAYEQYF